The rows below give T cell receptor beta chains drawn from one sample of a study of blood T cell repertoires in COVID-19. The data were produced by immunoSEQ multiplex PCR, yet TCRdb's version contains in-frame clones alone and is incomplete. The data contain fewer than 250,000 clones, roughly nine tenths of them singletons. Sequencing was performed on peripheral blood. All receptors derive from a man aged 40-49 years with acute or convalescent COVID-19. CDR3s include the opening cysteine and the closing phenylalanine or tryptophan. A D gene is named only where the DNA matches it firmly. The size entry is marked missing in some rows and otherwise reads once, few, many or a size class.

abundance | d_gene | j_gene | v_gene | CDR3aa | CDR3nt
NA | NA | TRBJ2-7 | TRBV7-9 | CASSSRTVSYEQYF | TGTGCCAGCAGCTCTAGGACAGTTTCCTACGAGCAGTACTTC
NA | TRBD1 | TRBJ1-2 | TRBV27 | CASTLTGGLSGYTF | TGTGCCAGCACCCTGACAGGGGGCTTGAGTGGCTACACCTTC
NA | TRBD1 | TRBJ1-1 | TRBV7-8 | CASSLVPQGAAMNTEAFF | TGTGCCAGCAGCTTAGTGCCTCAGGGGGCAGCCATGAACACTGAAGCTTTCTTT
NA | TRBD2 | TRBJ2-7 | TRBV28 | CASSSSSGGYEQYF | TGTGCCAGCAGTTCGTCTAGCGGGGGCTACGAGCAGTACTTC
NA | TRBD2 | TRBJ2-1 | TRBV27 | CASSLSASGSANEQFF | TGTGCCAGCAGTTTATCGGCTAGCGGGAGCGCGAATGAGCAGTTCTTC
NA | NA | TRBJ1-3 | TRBV12-3/TRBV12-4 | CASSKGWGETVYF | TGTGCCAGCAGTAAGGGATGGGGCGAGACGGTATATTTT
NA | NA | TRBJ1-1 | TRBV4-1 | CASTSGGRGTEAFF | TGCGCCAGCACCTCTGGGGGCAGGGGCACTGAAGCTTTCTTT
NA | TRBD1 | TRBJ2-6 | TRBV30 | CAWTPGQGALGANVLTF | TGTGCCTGGACCCCGGGACAGGGGGCGCTTGGGGCCAACGTCCTGACTTTC
few | NA | TRBJ2-7 | TRBV6-6 | CASSSLPYEQYF | TGTGCCAGCAGTTCCCTTCCCTACGAGCAGTACTTC
few | NA | TRBJ2-7 | TRBV4-1 | CASSQDSTSLSEQYF | TGCGCCAGCAGCCAAGATAGCACAAGCCTTAGTGAGCAGTACTTC
NA | NA | TRBJ2-1 | TRBV5-1 | CASSILSDPGEQFF | TGCGCCAGCAGCATTCTTTCGGACCCAGGGGAGCAGTTCTTC
NA | NA | TRBJ1-4 | TRBV3-1/TRBV3-2 | CASSQVGTVYSHGLFF | TGTGCCAGCAGCCAAGTGGGTACAGTCTACTCGCATGGACTGTTTTTT
NA | NA | TRBJ1-2 | TRBV6-5 | CASSGGWFGYGYTF | TGTGCCAGCAGCGGGGGGTGGTTTGGCTATGGCTACACCTTC
NA | NA | TRBJ2-6 | TRBV5-1 | CASSLVLSGANVLTF | TGCGCCAGCAGCTTGGTACTCTCTGGGGCCAACGTCCTGACTTTC
NA | TRBD1 | TRBJ2-3 | TRBV5-1 | CASSLALDRAQDTQYF | TGCGCCAGCAGCTTGGCCCTGGACAGGGCCCAAGATACGCAGTATTTT
few | NA | TRBJ2-2 | TRBV10-1 | CASSARQQGTGELFF | TGCGCCAGCAGTGCTCGACAGCAGGGGACCGGGGAGCTGTTTTTT
NA | TRBD2 | TRBJ2-3 | TRBV4-3 | CASSQVFRGLAGVTDTQYF | TGCGCCAGCAGCCAAGTTTTTCGGGGACTAGCGGGAGTTACAGATACGCAGTATTTT
few | TRBD1 | TRBJ2-1 | TRBV24-1 | CATSDPGTGDNNEQFF | TGTGCCACCAGTGATCCCGGGACAGGGGACAACAATGAGCAGTTCTTC
NA | TRBD2 | TRBJ2-3 | TRBV5-5 | CASSLGEGDTQYF | TGTGCCAGCAGCTTGGGGGAGGGAGATACGCAGTATTTT
NA | TRBD1 | TRBJ2-7 | TRBV4-1 | CASSPGQGVVSGSSYEQYF | TGCGCCAGCAGCCCCGGACAGGGGGTTGTGTCGGGGTCATCCTACGAGCAGTACTTC
once | TRBD2 | TRBJ2-7 | TRBV9 | CASSLGTSGTSTYEQYF | TGTGCCAGCAGCCTTGGGACTAGCGGGACCTCAACCTACGAGCAGTACTTC
NA | TRBD2 | TRBJ2-2 | TRBV19 | CASGAGERDTGELFF | TGTGCCAGTGGGGCGGGAGAAAGAGACACCGGGGAGCTGTTTTTT
NA | TRBD2 | TRBJ2-5 | TRBV11-2 | CASSPLAGLQETQYF | TGTGCCAGCAGCCCACTAGCGGGACTTCAAGAGACCCAGTACTTC
once | NA | TRBJ2-7 | TRBV7-2 | CASSWTELVEQYF | TGTGCCAGCAGCTGGACAGAGCTGGTCGAGCAGTACTTC
NA | NA | TRBJ2-7 | TRBV5-1 | CASSADSTYEQYF | TGCGCCAGCAGCGCCGACAGCACCTACGAGCAGTACTTC
few | NA | TRBJ1-6 | TRBV4-1 | CASSQDSSYNSPLHF | TGCGCCAGCAGCCAAGATAGCTCCTATAATTCACCCCTCCACTTT
NA | TRBD1 | TRBJ1-5 | TRBV2 | CASDRGFGSNQPQHF | TGTGCCAGCGACAGGGGGTTCGGTAGCAATCAGCCCCAGCATTTT
NA | NA | TRBJ1-2 | TRBV5-4 | CASSLLGGYGYTF | TGTGCCAGCAGCTTGTTGGGGGGCTATGGCTACACCTTC
NA | TRBD1 | TRBJ1-2 | TRBV13 | CASSQGTGSYGYTF | TGTGCCAGCAGCCAAGGGACAGGGAGCTATGGCTACACCTTC
NA | TRBD2 | TRBJ2-3 | TRBV5-1 | CASSFGLAGGLFTDTQYF | TGCGCCAGCAGCTTCGGACTAGCGGGGGGACTCTTCACAGATACGCAGTATTTT
NA | TRBD1 | TRBJ1-2 | TRBV27 | CASSFLPSIDPRTGGGYTF | TGTGCCAGCAGTTTCCTACCCTCGATCGACCCCCGGACAGGGGGCGGCTACACCTTC
NA | NA | TRBJ1-6 | TRBV20-1 | CSASRAPGFSAHNSPLHF | TGCAGTGCTAGTCGAGCACCGGGATTCTCAGCTCATAATTCACCCCTCCACTTT
NA | NA | TRBJ1-2 | TRBV14 | CASSQVGGIYGYTF | TGTGCCAGCAGCCAAGTCGGGGGAATCTATGGCTACACCTTC
NA | TRBD1 | TRBJ2-1 | TRBV28 | CASSPGGAGNNEQFF | TGTGCCAGCAGCCCAGGGGGCGCAGGGAATAATGAGCAGTTCTTC
NA | NA | TRBJ1-5 | TRBV28 | CASSGGGSNQPQHF | TGTGCCAGCAGTGGGGGGGGTAGCAATCAGCCCCAGCATTTT
NA | TRBD2 | TRBJ2-3 | TRBV7-8 | CASSLLAASTDTQYF | TGTGCCAGCAGCTTACTAGCGGCTAGCACAGATACGCAGTATTTT
NA | NA | TRBJ1-2 | TRBV9 | CASSVDRGSRGYTF | TGTGCCAGCAGCGTAGATCGAGGGAGTAGAGGCTACACCTTC
NA | TRBD1 | TRBJ2-3 | TRBV19 | CASRDRMSTDTQYF | TGTGCCAGTAGGGACAGGATGAGCACAGATACGCAGTATTTT
NA | NA | TRBJ1-3 | TRBV10-3 | CAVLIGAGNTIYF | TGTGCCGTCCTCATAGGGGCTGGAAACACCATATATTTT
NA | NA | TRBJ2-7 | TRBV19 | CASSPAAGRYEQYF | TGTGCCAGTAGTCCGGCAGCTGGGAGATACGAGCAGTACTTC
NA | NA | TRBJ2-1 | TRBV27 | CASTRGASYNEQFF | TGTGCCAGCACCCGGGGGGCGTCTTACAATGAGCAGTTCTTC
NA | NA | TRBJ2-5 | TRBV5-4 | CASSGGGRPQETQYF | TGTGCCAGCAGCGGGGGGGGCAGGCCTCAAGAGACCCAGTACTTC
NA | TRBD2 | TRBJ2-7 | TRBV28 | CASSFPGLAGVNEQYF | TGTGCCAGCAGTTTCCCGGGACTAGCGGGAGTAAACGAGCAGTACTTC
NA | NA | TRBJ1-5 | TRBV2 | CASQMAVRNQPQHF | TGTGCCAGCCAGATGGCGGTTCGGAATCAGCCCCAGCATTTT
NA | NA | TRBJ1-2 | TRBV19 | CASSIRVGYGYTF | TGTGCCAGTAGTATTCGGGTTGGCTATGGCTACACCTTC
NA | TRBD2 | TRBJ2-3 | TRBV6-2/TRBV6-3 | CASSLGGRVADTQYF | TGTGCCAGCAGCCTCGGGGGGAGGGTCGCAGATACGCAGTATTTT
NA | NA | TRBJ2-3 | TRBV19 | CASSIDQVITDTQYF | TGTGCCAGTAGTATAGATCAGGTTATCACAGATACGCAGTATTTT
NA | NA | TRBJ1-2 | TRBV30 | CAWSGTGNYGYTF | TGTGCCTGGAGTGGGACGGGAAACTATGGCTACACCTTC